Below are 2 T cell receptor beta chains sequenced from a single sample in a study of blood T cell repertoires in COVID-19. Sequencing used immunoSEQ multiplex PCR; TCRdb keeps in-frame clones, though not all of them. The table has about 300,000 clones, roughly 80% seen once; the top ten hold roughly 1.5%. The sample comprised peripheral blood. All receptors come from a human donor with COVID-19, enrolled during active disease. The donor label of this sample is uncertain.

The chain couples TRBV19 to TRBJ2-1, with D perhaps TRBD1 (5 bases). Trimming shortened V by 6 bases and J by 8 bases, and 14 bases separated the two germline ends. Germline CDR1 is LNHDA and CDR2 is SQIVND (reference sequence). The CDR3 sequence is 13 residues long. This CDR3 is CASRIQGTHEQFF. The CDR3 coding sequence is TGTGCCAGTAGAATTCAGGGAACCCATGAGCAGTTCTTC.

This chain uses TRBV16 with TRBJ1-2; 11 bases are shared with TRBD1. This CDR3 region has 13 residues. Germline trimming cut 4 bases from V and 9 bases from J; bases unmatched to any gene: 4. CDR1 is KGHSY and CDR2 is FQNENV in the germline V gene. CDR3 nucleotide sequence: TGTGCCAGCAGCCTTGGACAGGGGGCTAGCTACACCTTC. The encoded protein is CASSLGQGASYTF.